Sequencing of this T cell receptor (beta chain) was carried out in a study of identical twins. The study, taken as a whole, reports: Beta clonotypes that were abundant in cord blood contained fewer insertions, a pattern absent from memory repertoires. Twin pairs had excess sharing that was weaker in beta out-of-frame sequences. Invariant MAIT and iNKT cells are populations that could partly confound zero-insertion analyses.

TCRdb ran MiXCR on the 5' RACE reads and lists one entry per CDR3 protein. The sample consists of a few hundred thousand distinct CDR3 sequences, roughly 13% of them appearing once. The CDR3 loop spans 12 amino acids. Germline values: CDR1 SNHLY, CDR2 FYNNEI. Trimming removed 6 bases at V and 3 bases at J, with 9 bases between. This clonotype was seen many times. Its target is not known. Separately, the same data were catalogued under a study of yellow fever vaccine responses in identical twins.

This TCR was sampled from a young woman in good health. The rearrangement uses TRBV2 and TRBJ2-7; D is unresolved. The sequenced material came from memory (CD45RO+) T cells sorted from blood. CDR3 sequence reads: CASSFLRYEQYF. CDR3 in DNA: TGTGCCAGCAGCTTCCTCCGCTACGAGCAGTACTTC. Together with reference TRBV2 and TRBJ2-7, the CDR3 gives the full variable domain: EPEVTQTPSHQVTQMGQEVILRCVPISNHLYFYWYRQILGQKVEFLVSFYNNEISEKSEIFDDQFSVERPDGSNFTLKIRSTKLEDSAMYFCASSFLRYEQYFGPGTRLTVT.